These T cell receptor beta chains were read from a single sample in a study of radiotherapy plus CTLA-4 blockade in lung cancer. Profiling relied on immunoSEQ multiplex PCR, and the TCRdb table lists in-frame clones only, not all of them. The table lists approximately 110,000 clones, over 65% of them singletons. The material was peripheral blood, obtained from a patient treated with radiotherapy plus ipilimumab. The source is a human donor with non-small cell lung cancer that progressed on radiotherapy plus ipilimumab. Some clones in this sample may be carry-over from other donors' samples. Each CDR3 is given with its conserved first and last residue. D genes are given only for firm matches. Not every row has a clone size; where given, it reads once, few, many or a size class.

d_gene	j_gene	abundance	v_gene	CDR3nt	CDR3aa
TRBD1	TRBJ1-1	-	TRBV9	TGTGCCAGCAGCGTGTTGGACAGGGGGCATAGTGAAGCTTTCTTT	CASSVLDRGHSEAFF
-	TRBJ2-3	-	TRBV5-8	TGTGCCAGCAGCTCGCTCTCCCAGGGGGGGACAGATACGCAGTATTTT	CASSSLSQGGTDTQYF
TRBD1	TRBJ2-3	-	TRBV5-1	TGCGCCAGCAGCTTTAGACAGGGCCCAGATACGCAGTATTTT	CASSFRQGPDTQYF
-	TRBJ1-1	-	TRBV7-9	TGTGCCAGCAGCTTAGCCAGGGCAGGAATCGCTGAAGCTTTCTTT	CASSLARAGIAEAFF
TRBD2	TRBJ2-3	-	TRBV7-7	TGTGCTAGCAGCCAACTAGCGAGGGGCACAGATACGCAGTATTTT	CASSQLARGTDTQYF
TRBD1	TRBJ2-2	-	TRBV30	TGTGCCCGGACAGGGATGAACACCGGGGAGCTGTTTTTT	CARTGMNTGELFF
TRBD1	TRBJ1-6	-	TRBV4-1	TGCGCCAGCAGCCAAAGGTTGGGACAGGGCAGAGGGACCTATAATTCACCCCTCCACTTT	CASSQRLGQGRGTYNSPLHF
-	TRBJ2-3	-	TRBV30	TGTGCCTGGAGTGGAACCGCCCTTTCGGGGGCGACCACAGATACGCAGTATTTT	CAWSGTALSGATTDTQYF
-	TRBJ1-1	-	TRBV5-6	TGTGCCAGCAGCAGGCCGGGTTCAGGGCTGGAAGCTTTCTTT	CASSRPGSGLEAFF
-	TRBJ2-2	-	TRBV5-1	TGCGCCAGCAGCCCCGGGGGCGACACCGGGGAGCTGTTTTTT	CASSPGGDTGELFF
-	TRBJ1-2	-	TRBV19	TGTGCCAGTAGTATCCACCGAGGGGGAGAAAACTATGGCTACACCTTC	CASSIHRGGENYGYTF
-	TRBJ2-7	-	TRBV28	TGTGCCAGCAGTTTCAACGAGCAGTACTTC	CASSFNEQYF
TRBD1	TRBJ2-3	-	TRBV4-3	TGCGCCAGCACCTTGGACAGGGGCTCAGATACGCAGTATTTT	CASTLDRGSDTQYF
-	TRBJ1-6	few	TRBV7-9	TGTGCCAGCACCGATCAGGTTGGGGGGGATTCACCCCTCCACTTT	CASTDQVGGDSPLHF
-	TRBJ1-3	-	TRBV7-2	TGTGCCAGCAGCCCAATCATAGGACACTCTGGAAACACCATATATTTT	CASSPIIGHSGNTIYF
-	TRBJ1-1	-	TRBV5-1	TGCGCCAGCAGCTTGGACAGCCTAGGGACTGAAGCTTTCTTT	CASSLDSLGTEAFF
-	TRBJ1-2	-	TRBV18	TGTGCCAGCTCCCCCACAGGGTTCGATGGCTACACCTTC	CASSPTGFDGYTF
-	TRBJ2-3	once	TRBV27	TGTGCCGGCAGTTTATACCAGGGGATAGATACGCAGTATTTT	CAGSLYQGIDTQYF
TRBD2	TRBJ2-1	-	TRBV19	TGTGCCAGTAGCATACTAGCGGGGATCTACAATGAGCAGTTCTTC	CASSILAGIYNEQFF
-	TRBJ2-6	-	TRBV6-5	TGTGCCACCAAGACACCCTCTGGGGCCAACGTCCTGACTTTC	CATKTPSGANVLTF
TRBD1	TRBJ1-1	-	TRBV2	TGTGCCAGCATCAGGACAGGGGGCAGCACTGAAGCTTTCTTT	CASIRTGGSTEAFF
-	TRBJ2-5	-	TRBV7-9	TGTGCCAGCACCTTCGGACAAGAGACCCAGTACTTC	CASTFGQETQYF
-	TRBJ1-2	-	TRBV5-4	TGTGCCAGCAGCTTGGCGAGTTCTGAGGGCTACACCTTC	CASSLASSEGYTF
-	TRBJ1-1	-	TRBV6-5	TGTGCCAGCAGCCGGGTCGGGGCGAGGACTGAAGCTTTCTTT	CASSRVGARTEAFF
-	TRBJ1-2	medium-sized	TRBV6-1	TGTGCCAGCAGTGAATGGAGCTACACCTTC	CASSEWSYTF
TRBD1	TRBJ2-7	-	TRBV29-1	TGCAGCGTTATGACAGGGGGCTACGAGCAGTACTTC	CSVMTGGYEQYF
TRBD1	TRBJ1-1	once	TRBV7-2	TGTGCCAGCAATATCCCGGGACAGGGAATGAACACTGAAGCTTTCTTT	CASNIPGQGMNTEAFF
-	TRBJ1-4	-	TRBV27	TGTGCCAGCAGTTTATTCGGGTGGGGGGCAACTAATGAAAAACTGTTTTTT	CASSLFGWGATNEKLFF
-	TRBJ1-4	-	TRBV7-6	TGTGCCAGCAGCCCCGGGGGCGCGTTAGTTGAAAAACTGTTTTTT	CASSPGGALVEKLFF
TRBD1	TRBJ2-5	-	TRBV18	TGTGCCAGCTCACCACAAACGGGACAGCAAGAGACCCAGTACTTC	CASSPQTGQQETQYF
-	TRBJ2-1	-	TRBV5-1	TGCGCCAGCAGCTCAACCGGGACTTATGCATACAATGAGCAGTTCTTC	CASSSTGTYAYNEQFF
TRBD1	TRBJ1-2	-	TRBV7-2	TGTGCCAGCAGCCTTCTCGGACAGGGGGCTCGGGGCTACACCTTC	CASSLLGQGARGYTF
-	TRBJ1-6	-	TRBV6-4	TGTGCCAGCAGTGACTCGGAGCATTCACCCCTCCACTTT	CASSDSEHSPLHF
TRBD2	TRBJ2-1	-	TRBV2	TGTGCCAGCAGTGAACTAGCGGGGGGCAACAATGAGCAGTTCTTC	CASSELAGGNNEQFF
-	TRBJ2-2	-	TRBV4-1	TGCGCCAGCAGCCCCAGTTCAAGGTCTGCGGGCGGGGAGCTGTTTTTT	CASSPSSRSAGGELFF
-	TRBJ2-2	-	TRBV2	TGTGCCACCCAGGGCACCGGGGAGCTGTTTTTT	CATQGTGELFF
-	TRBJ2-3	-	TRBV20-1	TGCAGTGCTAGTCGGTGGGATACGCAGTATTTT	CSASRWDTQYF
-	TRBJ2-6	-	TRBV7-2	TGTGCCAGCAGCTTGTTCCTCTCTGGGGCCAACGTCCTGACTTTC	CASSLFLSGANVLTF
-	TRBJ2-1	-	TRBV5-3	TGTGCCAGAAGCTTGGTTCGGGGTGCGGATGAGCAGTTCTTC	CARSLVRGADEQFF
TRBD2	TRBJ2-5	-	TRBV5-6	TGTGCCAGCAGCTTGGGAGGACTAGCCCCCGAGACCCAGTACTTC	CASSLGGLAPETQYF
-	TRBJ1-5	-	TRBV27	TGTGCCAGCAGTTCCTTCGGGCTTCATAGCAATCAGCCCCAGCATTTT	CASSSFGLHSNQPQHF
TRBD1	TRBJ1-2	-	TRBV5-6	TGTGCCAGCAGCCGCGGACAGGGCTATGGCTACACCTTC	CASSRGQGYGYTF
TRBD1	TRBJ2-7	-	TRBV2	TGTGCCAGCAGTGAATTTGGACAGGGCTACGAGCAGTACTTC	CASSEFGQGYEQYF
TRBD1	TRBJ2-7	-	TRBV29-1	TGCAGCGTTTCCACCGGGACAGGGAAGGAGCAGTACTTC	CSVSTGTGKEQYF
TRBD1	TRBJ1-6	-	TRBV4-2	TGTGCCAGCAGCCAAGATACCGGGACAGGGGGTAATTCACCCCTCCACTTT	CASSQDTGTGGNSPLHF
-	TRBJ2-5	-	TRBV5-1	TGCGCCAGCAGCTCAGGCCCGGTAGAGACCCAGTACTTC	CASSSGPVETQYF
TRBD1	TRBJ2-5	-	TRBV7-2	TGTGCCAGCAGCTACGCCGGGACAGCGAAAGAGACCCAGTACTTC	CASSYAGTAKETQYF
-	TRBJ2-3	-	TRBV7-9	TGTGCCAGCAGCTTAGCGGGGGGTTCAGATACGCAGTATTTT	CASSLAGGSDTQYF
TRBD2	TRBJ2-3	few	TRBV5-6	TGTGCCAGCAGCCGAATTTTGGAGCGGGGGGGAGATACGCAGTATTTT	CASSRILERGGDTQYF
TRBD1	TRBJ2-1	-	TRBV5-4	TGTGCCAGCAGCTTGGGGGACAGGGGAATAGCGAATGAGCAGTTCTTC	CASSLGDRGIANEQFF
-	TRBJ2-1	-	TRBV7-4	TGTGCCACCCTGGGTCTAGGTTCCTACAATGAGCAGTTCTTC	CATLGLGSYNEQFF
-	TRBJ1-2	-	TRBV15	TGTGCCACCAGCGCTCCCGGGACCCCAGAGATCAGGTCCTACACCTTC	CATSAPGTPEIRSYTF
-	TRBJ1-3	-	TRBV19	TGTGCCAGTAGTAGATTTCCAGGGAGCTCTGGAAACACCATATATTTT	CASSRFPGSSGNTIYF
-	TRBJ1-2	once	TRBV7-6	TGTGCCAGCAGCTTAGCTGTAGCACCCTATGGCTACACCTTC	CASSLAVAPYGYTF
-	TRBJ1-2	-	TRBV6-5	TGTGCCAGCAGTTACCGGGACGCGGGGTATGGCTACACCTTC	CASSYRDAGYGYTF
TRBD1	TRBJ1-6	once	TRBV27	TGTGCCAGCAGTTGGGGACAGCCAGGAGGGGATAATTCACCCCTCCACTTT	CASSWGQPGGDNSPLHF
TRBD1	TRBJ2-1	-	TRBV9	TGTGCCAGCAGCATCCGACAGGGGGCGGGGGATGAGCAGTTCTTC	CASSIRQGAGDEQFF
-	TRBJ1-2	-	TRBV4-3	TGCGCCAGCAGCCAAGATAGCAGGGGCCCCTATGGCTACACCTTC	CASSQDSRGPYGYTF
TRBD1	TRBJ1-1	once	TRBV28	TGTGCCAGCAGTCCCCCCCAGGGGGCGCGTCTCTCGAACACTGAAGCTTTCTTT	CASSPPQGARLSNTEAFF
-	TRBJ1-5	-	TRBV5-6	TGTGCCAGCAGCTTGTCGGTTGATCAGCCCCAGCATTTT	CASSLSVDQPQHF